These 12 T cell receptor beta chains originate from one sample sequenced in a study of T cells in Graves' hyperthyroidism and ophthalmopathy. The CDR3 regions of TCR beta were amplified from RNA transcripts. With the HTBI primer set, the TCR CDR3 went through a first round of RT-PCR. TCRdb re-called the multiplex PCR reads through MiXCR, storing one row per CDR3 protein. The repertoire has nearly 600,000 distinct CDR3 sequences, approximately 14% of them found once; the top ten carry roughly 6.9%. The specimen sequenced was blood. These receptors all stem from a woman aged 18-29 years with Graves' ophthalmopathy.

This clonotype was seen at least ten times. V usage is TRBV11-2 and J usage is TRBJ2-7, with 7 nucleotides matching TRBD1. With V trimmed by 3 bases and J by 5 bases, 4 bases remained unmatched. The CDR3 spans 13 residues. Germline-derived CDR1 and CDR2 are SGHAT and FQNNGV. The CDR3 DNA reads as TGTGCCAGCAGCTTGGGTACAGGGGACGAGCAGTACTTC. Translating gives CASSLGTGDEQYF.

This clonotype came up many times. The chain employs TRBV29-1 and TRBJ2-5; D perhaps matches TRBD2 (6 bases). The CDR3 consists of 15 residues. Germline V gene lookup returns CDR1 SQVTM and CDR2 ANQGSEA. V gave up 6 bases and J gave up 0 bases, with 17 bases separating them. In nucleotides, the CDR3 is TGCAGCGTACACAACGTACGGGGGTACCAAGAGACCCAGTACTTC. Translating gives CSVHNVRGYQETQYF.

In this sample, this clonotype turned up many times. This chain uses TRBV11-1 with TRBJ2-5; TRBD1 agrees at 7 bases. This CDR3 has 15 residues. Germline CDR1 reads SGHAT; CDR2 reads FQDESV (reference sequence). Trimming cost V 5 bases and J 4 bases; bases outside gene matches: 10. The CDR3: CASSRAATGIETQYF. CDR3 DNA: TGTGCCAGCAGCCGGGCTGCGACAGGGATAGAGACCCAGTACTTC.

V is TRBV28 and J is TRBJ2-5; 9 bases are shared with TRBD2. Germline V lookup: CDR1 MDHEN, CDR2 SYDVKM. This CDR3 has 16 residues. The trim removed 5 bases at V and 6 bases at J, leaving 13 bases unmatched. This chain's CDR3 is CASSPLGLARGKTQYF. Here the CDR3 DNA reads TGTGCCAGCAGTCCCCTTGGACTAGCGCGGGGGAAGACCCAGTACTTC.

The table lists this clonotype with many counts. The V gene is TRBV6-2 or TRBV6-3, the J gene TRBJ2-5, with D maybe TRBD2 (6 bases). Trimming stripped 4 bases from V and 4 bases from J, with 28 bases between. CDR3 length equals 19 residues. Per the germline V gene, CDR1 is MNHEY and CDR2 is SVGEGT. The CDR3 reads CASSSARLSGGLLRETQYF. The CDR3, as DNA: TGTGCCAGCAGTTCAGCCCGCCTGAGTGGGGGACTCCTCAGAGAGACCCAGTACTTC.

This clonotype was observed at least ten times. The chain carries TRBV4-1 and TRBJ1-5; unclear D gene. This CDR3 comprises 15 residues. In germline, CDR1 is MGHRA, CDR2 YSYEKL. Trimming pared 1 base from V and 4 bases from J, leaving 11 bases between. The DNA of the CDR3 is TGCGCCAGCAGCCAAGGTGGGCTGAATAATCAGCCCCAGCATTTT. This gives the protein CASSQGGLNNQPQHF.

This chain joins TRBV2 and TRBJ2-1, with D tentatively TRBD1 (5 bases). The CDR3 consists of 13 residues. V lost 8 bases and J 2 bases, leaving 10 bases between the germline ends. Germline V gene lookup returns CDR1 SNHLY and CDR2 FYNNEI. The chain's CDR3 is CASQDSAYNEQFF. CDR3 sequence (DNA): TGTGCCAGCCAAGACAGTGCCTACAATGAGCAGTTCTTC. The variable domain in full, with the rest retrieved from reference TRBV2 and TRBJ2-1, is EPEVTQTPSHQVTQMGQEVILRCVPISNHLYFYWYRQILGQKVEFLVSFYNNEISEKSEIFDDQFSVERPDGSNFTLKIRSTKLEDSAMYFCASQDSAYNEQFFGPGTRLTVL.

This chain links TRBV19 with TRBJ2-1, with D perhaps matching TRBD1 or TRBD2 (5 bases each). The CDR3 extends over 15 amino acids. Per germline, CDR1 LNHDA and CDR2 SQIVND (reference sequence). V lost 5 bases to trimming and J lost 9 bases, with 20 bases between them. The CDR3 region has the DNA TGTGCCAGTAGTCGTCCGACAGAGGGGTCGGGTGAGCAGTTCTTC. Its translation: CASSRPTEGSGEQFF.

The sample holds many counts of this clonotype. The chain joins TRBV12-3 or TRBV12-4 to TRBJ2-2, with D unclear. The CDR3 is made up of 13 amino acids. V lost 3 bases, J lost 7 bases, and 9 bases lay in between. For the CDR3, the DNA is TGTGCCAGCAGTTTCTCCTGGAGCGGGGAGCTGTTTTTT. Translated: CASSFSWSGELFF.

This clonotype was recorded at least ten times. This chain joins TRBV5-1 and TRBJ2-1; 8 bases are a match to TRBD1. CDR3 length: 15 amino acids. The V gene end was trimmed by 3 bases and the J gene end by 8 bases; junction bases not matched to a gene: 10. CDR1 SGHRS and CDR2 YFSETQ come from the germline V gene. The CDR3 sequence is CASSSDREKGDEQFF. CDR3 nucleotides: TGCGCCAGCAGCTCGGACAGGGAAAAGGGCGATGAGCAGTTCTTC.

The sample holds a few counts of this clonotype. The chain recombines TRBV24-1 with TRBJ1-2; tentatively, D is TRBD1 (5 bases). V was clipped by 6 bases and J by 5 bases, with 9 bases between them. CDR1 is KGHDR, CDR2 SFDVKD, per germline. The CDR3 is 12 residues long. The CDR3 coding sequence is TGTGCCACCAGTCGAGGGGAGTATGGCTACACCTTC. Translation gives CATSRGEYGYTF.

There are many counts of this clonotype. CDR3 residues: CASSRLRTGGGNNEQFF. The CDR3 coding sequence is TGTGCCAGCAGCCGCCTTAGGACAGGGGGCGGGAACAATGAGCAGTTCTTC. The rearrangement links TRBV7-9 to TRBJ2-1, with 11 nucleotides matching TRBD1. The CDR3 covers 17 residues. The germline CDR1 and CDR2 sequences are SEHNR and FQNEAQ (reference sequence). The ends lost 5 bases at V and 5 bases at J; junction bases unmatched: 11.